A selection of T cell receptor beta chains follows, all from one sample in a study of follicular helper T cells after annual influenza vaccination. Sequencing was performed with immunoSEQ multiplex PCR; in TCRdb, only in-frame clones are kept and a portion is missing. Among 9,500 to 15,000 clones listed, around 80% were seen once. The sample in question was CXCR5+ CD38- circulating T follicular helper cells from blood, obtained on the day of influenza vaccination. The source is an adult who received the influenza vaccine. Each CDR3 is given with its conserved first and last residue. The order of the fields is clone size, J gene, V gene, D gene, CDR3 protein, CDR3 DNA. D genes are given only for firm matches. The size entry is marked missing in some rows and otherwise reads once, few, many or a size class.

>-|TRBJ1-2|TRBV2|TRBD1
CASSGQGRLHYGYTF
TGTGCCAGCAGCGGACAGGGGCGATTACACTATGGCTACACCTTC
>-|TRBJ2-7|TRBV7-2|TRBD2
CASSSRGALSEQYF
TGTGCCAGCAGCTCGCGGGGGGCACTCTCCGAGCAGTACTTC
>-|TRBJ2-3|TRBV28|TRBD2
CASSLGGADTQYF
TGTGCCAGCAGTTTGGGGGGGGCAGATACGCAGTATTTT
>once|TRBJ1-4|TRBV7-9|-
CASSLAGTGEKLFF
TGTGCCAGCAGCTTAGCGGGGACGGGGGAAAAACTGTTTTTT
>-|TRBJ2-3|TRBV19|TRBD2
CASSSRGAGGDDTQYF
TGTGCCAGTAGTAGCCGGGGTGCCGGGGGGGATGATACGCAGTATTTT
>once|TRBJ2-4|TRBV19|-
CASHSTGAKNIQYF
TGTGCCAGTCACTCCACTGGGGCCAAAAACATTCAGTACTTC
>few|TRBJ1-5|TRBV19|-
CASSRGMGSNQPQHF
TGTGCCAGTAGCAGAGGGATGGGGAGCAATCAGCCCCAGCATTTT
>-|TRBJ2-4|TRBV7-2|TRBD2
CASSFSVAGGNIQYF
TGTGCCAGCAGCTTCTCGGTTGCCGGGGGGAACATTCAGTACTTC
>-|TRBJ2-2|TRBV6-6|-
CASSFPASNTGELFF
TGTGCCAGCAGTTTCCCTGCCTCGAACACCGGGGAGCTGTTTTTT
>-|TRBJ2-7|TRBV27|TRBD2
CASSSAGVYEQYF
TGTGCCAGCAGTTCGGCGGGGGTCTACGAGCAGTACTTC
>-|TRBJ2-7|TRBV7-9|-
CASSLEVREEQYF
TGTGCCAGCAGCTTAGAAGTCCGGGAAGAGCAGTACTTC
>once|TRBJ2-4|TRBV7-9|-
CASSPKQAGSFSAKNIQYF
TGTGCCAGCAGCCCCAAACAGGCGGGATCGTTCTCAGCCAAAAACATTCAGTACTTC
>-|TRBJ2-7|TRBV6-6|-
CASSYGAIEQYF
TGTGCCAGCAGTTATGGAGCAATCGAGCAGTACTTC
>-|TRBJ2-5|TRBV5-5|TRBD2
CASSATFSGGAETQYF
TGTGCCAGCAGCGCGACTTTTAGCGGGGGGGCCGAGACCCAGTACTTC
>few|TRBJ1-6|TRBV5-1|-
CASSLEPGGSSPLHF
TGCGCCAGCAGCTTGGAGCCCGGGGGGTCGTCACCCCTCCACTTT
>-|TRBJ2-3|TRBV5-1|-
CASSLGGFSTDTQYF
TGCGCCAGCAGCTTGGGCGGATTTAGCACAGATACGCAGTATTTT
>-|TRBJ2-2|TRBV15|-
CATSRDLYVGGSTGELFF
TGTGCCACCAGCAGAGATCTTTACGTCGGCGGAAGCACCGGGGAGCTGTTTTTT
>few|TRBJ2-7|TRBV7-9|-
CASSLPMVFEQYF
TGTGCCAGCAGCTTACCTATGGTCTTCGAGCAGTACTTC
>-|TRBJ1-3|TRBV30|-
CAWRNGNTIYF
TGTGCCTGGAGGAATGGAAACACCATATATTTT
>-|TRBJ2-7|TRBV6-1|TRBD1
CASKRDRGYEQYF
TGTGCCAGCAAGAGGGACAGGGGCTACGAGCAGTACTTC
>-|TRBJ2-7|TRBV5-4|-
CASSLDANSYEQYF
TGTGCCAGCAGCTTGGACGCCAATAGCTACGAGCAGTACTTC
>-|TRBJ2-2|TRBV29-1|-
CSVGTSLNTGELFF
TGCAGCGTTGGAACCAGCTTGAACACCGGGGAGCTGTTTTTT
>-|TRBJ2-5|TRBV5-6|-
CASSASAETQYF
TGTGCCAGCAGCGCCTCCGCCGAGACCCAGTACTTC
>-|TRBJ2-2|TRBV27|TRBD1
CASSLQGYTGELFF
TGTGCCAGCAGTCTACAGGGGTACACCGGGGAGCTGTTTTTT
>-|TRBJ2-5|TRBV20-1|-
CSAAGETQYF
TGCAGTGCTGCCGGAGAGACCCAGTACTTC
>-|TRBJ2-3|TRBV7-9|-
CASSPASADTQYF
TGTGCCAGCAGCCCGGCGTCGGCAGATACGCAGTATTTT
>-|TRBJ2-7|TRBV11-2|-
CASSLGTSEQYF
TGTGCCAGCAGCCTTGGGACAAGCGAGCAGTACTTC
>-|TRBJ2-3|TRBV7-2|TRBD2
CASSSTGLASAQYF
TGTGCCAGCAGCTCTACCGGACTAGCGAGCGCGCAGTATTTT
>-|TRBJ2-5|TRBV7-2|TRBD2
CASSLTSGGAETQYF
TGTGCCAGCAGCCTGACTAGCGGGGGGGCGGAGACCCAGTACTTC
>-|TRBJ1-5|TRBV6-1|TRBD1
CASTTDRGYQPQHF
TGTGCCAGCACCACGGACAGGGGGTATCAGCCCCAGCATTTT
>-|TRBJ2-2|TRBV6-4|TRBD2
CASSETAGVDRELFF
TGTGCCAGCAGTGAGACAGCGGGGGTCGACCGGGAGCTGTTTTTT
>-|TRBJ2-7|TRBV6-1|-
CASRRTSSTYEQYF
TGTGCCAGCAGACGAACTAGCAGTACCTACGAGCAGTACTTC
>-|TRBJ2-7|TRBV18|-
CASSPAADYEQYF
TGTGCCAGCTCACCAGCGGCCGACTACGAGCAGTACTTC
>-|TRBJ2-7|TRBV28|-
CASLNRVPYEQYF
TGTGCCAGCTTGAACCGGGTACCGTACGAGCAGTACTTC
>-|TRBJ2-3|TRBV11-1|-
CASSVTDTQYF
TGTGCCAGCAGCGTCACAGATACGCAGTATTTT
>-|TRBJ2-3|TRBV5-5|-
CASSQNIATSTDTQYF
TGTGCCAGCAGCCAAAATATAGCGACTAGCACAGATACGCAGTATTTT
>-|TRBJ2-5|TRBV7-9|-
CASSLGLSLALEGSETQYF
TGTGCCAGCAGCTTAGGCCTTTCCCTCGCCCTGGAGGGGTCGGAGACCCAGTACTTC
>once|TRBJ1-6|TRBV7-2|-
CASSLDFGSPLHF
TGTGCCAGCAGCTTAGATTTTGGTTCACCCCTCCACTTT
>-|TRBJ2-3|TRBV6-1|TRBD2
CASSEWAGGAGAATQYF
TGTGCCAGCAGTGAATGGGCCGGGGGGGCCGGAGCAGCTACGCAGTATTTT
>-|TRBJ1-1|TRBV6-1|-
CASSENRMNTEAFF
TGTGCCAGCAGTGAGAACAGAATGAACACTGAAGCTTTCTTT
>once|TRBJ2-5|TRBV11-1|-
CASSLGLTELGETQYF
TGTGCCAGCAGCTTAGGGCTGACTGAGTTAGGGGAGACCCAGTACTTC
>-|TRBJ2-3|TRBV9|TRBD1
CASSPGGWVRTDTQYF
TGTGCCAGCAGCCCAGGGGGATGGGTCCGCACAGATACGCAGTATTTT
>-|TRBJ2-7|TRBV7-2|-
CASSYTGGNYEQYF
TGTGCCAGCAGCTACACGGGGGGCAATTACGAGCAGTACTTC
>few|TRBJ1-3|TRBV19|-
CASMTEGGNTIYF
TGTGCCAGTATGACAGAAGGTGGAAACACCATATATTTT
>-|TRBJ2-1|TRBV9|-
CASSVSPAPYNEQFF
TGTGCCAGCAGCGTAAGTCCGGCGCCATACAATGAGCAGTTCTTC
>-|TRBJ1-2|TRBV29-1|-
CSGGQTNYGYTF
TGCAGCGGCGGTCAAACTAACTATGGCTACACCTTC
>-|TRBJ2-7|TRBV6-6|-
CASSRRDIAYEQYF
TGTGCCAGCAGTCGCAGGGACATAGCCTACGAGCAGTACTTC
>-|TRBJ2-3|TRBV5-6|TRBD2
CASSLELSGGPTDTQYF
TGTGCCAGCAGCTTGGAATTGAGCGGGGGCCCCACAGATACGCAGTATTTT